This T cell receptor (beta chain) was observed in a study of breast tumors, draining lymph nodes, adjacent tissues. Breast cancer patients provided tissue from their axillary draining lymph nodes. Study-wide results and limits: The lymph node origin of tumor T cells was framed as consistent with a hypothesis, not demonstrated. Luminal-like breast cancer showed significantly higher tumor–nontumor repertoire similarity than basal-like. Tumor repertoires ranked between lymph nodes and nontumor tissue in diversity, with V and J gene preferences.

As concerns this clonotype: Its target is not known.

TCRdb called the multiplex PCR reads again in MiXCR, with one record for every CDR3 protein. Found here are more than 80,000 distinct CDR3 sequences, about 30% of them singletons; the top ten hold approximately 6%. The CDR3 is 15 residues long. V was cut by 4 bases and J by 4 bases, with 14 bases left in between. CDR1 is SGHRS, CDR2 YFSETQ, per germline. The TCR originated in a female donor with breast cancer. Some clones in this sample may be carry-over from other donors' samples. Sequencing was done on a sample of axillary lymph node tissue. This sequence joins TRBV5-1 and TRBJ1-4; tentatively, D is TRBD1 (5 bases). The CDR3 nucleotides are TGCGCCAGCAGCCCACGGGACGCATATAATGAAAAACTGTTTTTT. Protein: CASSPRDAYNEKLFF. The variable domain in full, with the rest retrieved from reference TRBV5-1 and TRBJ1-4, is KAGVTQTPRYLIKTRGQQVTLSCSPISGHRSVSWYQQTPGQGLQFLFEYFSETQRNKGNFPGRFSGRQFSNSRSEMNVSTLELGDSALYLCASSPRDAYNEKLFFGSGTQLSVL.